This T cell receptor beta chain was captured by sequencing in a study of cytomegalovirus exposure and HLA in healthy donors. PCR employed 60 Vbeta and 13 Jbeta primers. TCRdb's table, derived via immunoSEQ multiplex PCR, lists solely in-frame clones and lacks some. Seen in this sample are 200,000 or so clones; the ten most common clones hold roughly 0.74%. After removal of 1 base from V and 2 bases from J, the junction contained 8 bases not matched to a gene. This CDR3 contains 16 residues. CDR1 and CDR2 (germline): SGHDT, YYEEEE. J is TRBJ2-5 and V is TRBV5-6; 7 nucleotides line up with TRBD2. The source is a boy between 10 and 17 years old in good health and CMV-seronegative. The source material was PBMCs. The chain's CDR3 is CASSLISGETQETQYF. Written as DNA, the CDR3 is TGTGCCAGCAGCTTGATAAGCGGGGAGACTCAAGAGACCCAGTACTTC.